Listed below are T cell receptor beta chains from one sample, sequenced in a study of T cells after yellow fever vaccination. TCRdb reanalysed the 5' RACE reads using MiXCR and keeps one entry per CDR3 protein. The data show over 120,000 distinct CDR3 sequences, approximately 6.6% seen once. The specimen comprised CD4+ T cells sorted from PBMCs, sampled 10 days after the yellow fever booster vaccination. These receptors came from a man aged 25 to 40 who received the YFV17D yellow fever vaccine. Each CDR3 is given with its conserved first and last residue. A D gene is named only where the DNA matches it firmly. Only some rows state a clone size, as once, few, many or a class for expanded clones.

clone_size	j_call	v_call	d_call	cdr3_nt	cdr3_aa
many	TRBJ2-5	TRBV3-1	NA	TGTGCCAGCAGCCAAAGATGGGAAGAGACCCAGTACTTC	CASSQRWEETQYF
many	TRBJ2-1	TRBV3-1	TRBD2	TGTGCCAGCAGCCGTTCCGGGACTAGCGGTTACAATGAGCAGTTCTTC	CASSRSGTSGYNEQFF
few	TRBJ2-6	TRBV7-9	NA	TGTGCCAGCAGCTTAGCGGGGCGGATTGACGGGGCCAACGTCCTGACTTTC	CASSLAGRIDGANVLTF
many	TRBJ2-1	TRBV20-1	TRBD2	TGCAGTGCTCTTAGCGGGAGGGCAGGATGGGAGCAGTTCTTC	CSALSGRAGWEQFF
many	TRBJ2-7	TRBV12-3/TRBV12-4	NA	TGTGCCAGCAGTTCCTCGGGGGTTGGCAGCGAGCAGTACTTC	CASSSSGVGSEQYF
few	TRBJ1-5	TRBV20-1	TRBD1	TGCAGTGCTACCCCATACCTGACAGGGCCTCAGAAGCCCCAGCATTTT	CSATPYLTGPQKPQHF
many	TRBJ1-1	TRBV27	NA	TGTGCCAGCAGTTTATCGGGGGGATTGAACACTGAAGCTTTCTTT	CASSLSGGLNTEAFF
many	TRBJ2-3	TRBV7-6	TRBD2	TGTGCCAGCAGCTTAGTCGGGACTAGCGAGACAGATACGCAGTATTTT	CASSLVGTSETDTQYF
many	TRBJ1-4	TRBV19	NA	TGTGCCCGGAGGGACGGGGAAAAACTGTTTTTT	CARRDGEKLFF
many	TRBJ2-3	TRBV20-1	TRBD2	TGCAGTGCTAGAGTACTAGCGGGTTACACAGATACGCAGTATTTT	CSARVLAGYTDTQYF
many	TRBJ2-1	TRBV12-3/TRBV12-4	TRBD2	TGTGCCAGCAGTTTAGGTAGCGGGACCTACAATGAGCAGTTCTTC	CASSLGSGTYNEQFF
many	TRBJ1-6	TRBV6-4	NA	TGTGCCAGCAGTGACGGAGGGGTTAATTCACCCCTCCACTTT	CASSDGGVNSPLHF
many	TRBJ2-1	TRBV4-3	TRBD2	TGCGCCAGCAGCCGGCGAGGGGGGACTAGCGGGAGGAATGAGCAGTTCTTC	CASSRRGGTSGRNEQFF
many	TRBJ2-2	TRBV28	NA	TGTGCCAGCAGTTTAAGGCAGACCGGGGAGCTGTTTTTT	CASSLRQTGELFF
many	TRBJ2-1	TRBV28	TRBD2	TGTGCCAGCAGTTTGGAACTAGCGCTAAACAATGAGCAGTTCTTC	CASSLELALNNEQFF
many	TRBJ2-1	TRBV5-1	TRBD2	TGCGCCAGCAGCTTGGTACGGGAGGCGCAGTTCTTC	CASSLVREAQFF
many	TRBJ2-3	TRBV27	NA	TGTGCCAGCAATTCTGGTCAGTACACAGATACGCAGTATTTT	CASNSGQYTDTQYF
few	TRBJ2-2	TRBV5-1	TRBD2	TGCGCCAGCAGCTTGACGGCACTAGCGGGCCCCGGGGAGCTGTTTTTT	CASSLTALAGPGELFF
many	TRBJ2-3	TRBV11-2	NA	TGTGCCAGCAGCTCCAGCACAGATACGCAGTATTTT	CASSSSTDTQYF
many	TRBJ2-7	TRBV7-2	NA	TGTGCCAGCAGCTCCCCGGGAAGCTCCTACGAGCAGTACTTC	CASSSPGSSYEQYF
few	TRBJ2-1	TRBV4-3	NA	TGCGCCAGCAGCCAAGATCTCGGGAGCAATGAGCAGTTCTTC	CASSQDLGSNEQFF
many	TRBJ2-3	TRBV10-3	TRBD1	TGTGCCATCAGTGAGCGGCAGGGGGAGACAGATACGCAGTATTTT	CAISERQGETDTQYF
many	TRBJ2-7	TRBV3-1	NA	TGTGCCAGCAGCCAAGTAGTCTACGAGCAGTACTTC	CASSQVVYEQYF
few	TRBJ2-7	TRBV7-2	NA	TGTGCCAGCAGCTCCCCCCCGGGAGAGCAGTACTTC	CASSSPPGEQYF
NA	TRBJ1-1	TRBV10-3	NA	TGTGCCATCTCCCAGCCGAACACTGAAGCTTTCTTT	CAISQPNTEAFF
many	TRBJ2-1	TRBV6-5	TRBD2	TGTGCCAGCGCTTCAGGACTAGCGGTAAATGAGCAGTTCTTC	CASASGLAVNEQFF
many	TRBJ2-2	TRBV15	NA	TGTGCCACCAGCAGAGGGGCTGACACCGGGGAGCTGTTTTTT	CATSRGADTGELFF